The 26 T cell receptor beta chains given below trace back to one sample, sequenced in a study of cytomegalovirus exposure and HLA in healthy donors. A multiplex PCR was run with 60 Vbeta primers and 13 Jbeta primers. The data were produced by immunoSEQ multiplex PCR, yet TCRdb's version contains in-frame clones alone and is incomplete. Counted here are some 150,000 clones, roughly four fifths occurring once; the ten biggest clones make up under 4.5%. The material sequenced was PBMCs. The receptors originated from a man between 40 and 49 years old in good health and CMV-seropositive.

As regards this clone: The sample has other DNA sequences that encode this CDR3 too. V usage is TRBV20-1 and J usage is TRBJ1-2; D call uncertain. V lost 6 bases, J lost 8 bases, and 13 bases lay in between. The CDR3 covers 11 residues. Germline V gene sequence: CDR1 DFQATT, CDR2 SNEGSKA (reference sequence). In DNA, the CDR3 is TGCAGTGCCCCAGGAGGGTACGGCTACACCTTC. Protein sequence: CSAPGGYGYTF.

The gene calls are TRBV5-6 and TRBJ2-3, with TRBD1 matching over 7 bases. This CDR3 has 16 residues. Germline lookup yields CDR1 SGHDT and CDR2 YYEEEE. With V trimmed by 4 bases and J by 0 bases, 8 bases remained unmatched. The CDR3 nucleotides are TGTGCCAGCAGCGATCAGGGGACAGCTAGCACAGATACGCAGTATTTT. Translating gives CASSDQGTASTDTQYF.

The genes are TRBV27 and TRBJ2-3; 9 bases line up with TRBD2. Germline-derived CDR1 and CDR2 are MNHEY and SMNVEV (reference sequence). J gave up 0 bases and V 10 bases, and 5 bases lay outside the gene matches. The CDR3 runs to 14 residues. The CDR3 sequence: CATRTSVSTDTQYF. The DNA of the CDR3 is TGTGCCACCCGGACTAGCGTTAGCACAGATACGCAGTATTTT.

CDR3 in amino acids: CASSGGQGGPQHF. As DNA, the CDR3 is TGTGCCAGCAGCGGAGGACAGGGCGGGCCCCAGCATTTT. The rearrangement joins TRBV7-9 to TRBJ1-5; the match to TRBD1 covers 8 bases. CDR1 and CDR2 (germline): SEHNR, FQNEAQ (reference sequence). After removal of 5 bases from V and 9 bases from J, the junction contained 6 bases not matched to a gene. This CDR3 is built from 13 residues.

This clone was seen a few times. The V gene is TRBV30, the J gene TRBJ1-3; possible D gene TRBD1, 5 bases. There are 12 residues in the CDR3. The V and J ends lost 5 bases and 2 bases respectively, with 7 bases between them. In germline, CDR1 is GTSNPN, CDR2 SVGIG (reference sequence). CDR3 DNA: TGTGCCTGGGGGGGGGCTGGAAACACCATATATTTT. Translation: CAWGGAGNTIYF.

The CDR3 spells CASSLPQRGTDTQYF. CDR3 coding DNA: TGTGCCAGCAGCTTACCGCAGCGGGGCACAGATACGCAGTATTTT. The chain is built from TRBV7-2 and TRBJ2-3, with a tentative D call TRBD2 (6 bases). The CDR3 covers 15 residues. V dropped 2 bases and J dropped 1 base, with 10 bases sitting between them. CDR1 and CDR2 from the germline V gene are SGHTA and FQGNSA.

The chain joins TRBV5-1 to TRBJ2-7; 8 positions agree with TRBD2. V shed 4 bases and J 1 base; nucleotides not matched to a gene: 7. Per germline, CDR1 SGHRS and CDR2 YFSETQ. The CDR3 runs 15 residues. The CDR3 coding sequence is TGCGCCAGCAGCCCGGTAGCGGGACAATCCTACGAGCAGTACTTC. Translated, it gives CASSPVAGQSYEQYF.

The chain links TRBV6-5 to TRBJ2-7, with D possibly TRBD1 on 5 matching bases. Germline lookup yields CDR1 MNHEY and CDR2 SVGAGI. The germline V and J ends were trimmed by 2 bases and 3 bases, with 17 bases remaining between them. This CDR3 is built from 16 residues. CDR3 region: CASSYTLDSRFYEQYF. For the CDR3, the DNA is TGTGCCAGCAGTTACACCCTCGACAGCCGTTTCTACGAGCAGTACTTC.

This clone turned up a few times. The gene calls are TRBV5-8 and TRBJ1-1; unclear D gene. The germline V gene encodes CDR1 SGHTS and CDR2 YDEGEE. The CDR3 has 12 amino acids. The V end lost 7 bases, the J end lost 6 bases, and 13 bases lay between the germline ends. CDR3 in DNA: TGTGCCAGCTCCCTTATTGGGCCTGAAGCTTTCTTT. Amino acids: CASSLIGPEAFF. The whole variable domain, remainder taken from reference TRBV5-8 and TRBJ1-1, is EAGVTQSPTHLIKTRGQQATLRCSPISGHTSVYWYQQALGLGLQFLLWYDEGEERNRGNFPPRFSGRQFPNYSSELNVNALELEDSALYLCASSLIGPEAFFGQGTRLTVV.

In DNA form, the CDR3 reads TGCGCCACTGCGCGGGGGACGGCAGATACGCAGTATTTT. It is translated as CATARGTADTQYF. The J gene is TRBJ2-3, the V gene TRBV5-1; TRBD2 agrees at 7 bases. Trimming took 9 bases from V and 4 from J; bases not matched to a gene: 8. This CDR3 has 13 residues. CDR1 and CDR2 (germline): SGHRS, YFSETQ.

This clone was seen only a few times. The chain is built from TRBV18 and TRBJ2-1; D is perhaps TRBD2 (6 bases). The germline CDR1 and CDR2 sequences are KGHSH and LQKENI. V was pared by 3 bases and J by 0 bases, with 12 bases between. The CDR3 length is 16 residues. CDR3 region: CASSPLALTSYNEQFF. Here the CDR3 DNA reads TGTGCCAGCTCACCCCTAGCGCTGACCTCCTACAATGAGCAGTTCTTC.

In this sample, this clone turned up once. The rearrangement uses TRBV7-2 and TRBJ2-1, with TRBD2 identical over 7 bases. The CDR3 totals 15 residues. In germline, CDR1 is SGHTA, CDR2 FQGNSA. The V segment lost 0 bases and the J segment 4 bases; nucleotides outside the gene matches: 3. The CDR3: CASSLASGWYNEQFF. The CDR3 DNA reads as TGTGCCAGCAGCTTAGCTAGCGGGTGGTACAATGAGCAGTTCTTC.

V and J are TRBV11-3 and TRBJ2-5; TRBD1 agrees at 7 bases. The V gene end was trimmed by 2 bases and the J gene end by 5 bases; junction bases not matched to a gene: 8. The CDR3 consists of 15 residues. CDR1 and CDR2 (germline): SGHNT, YENEEA. CDR3 amino acids: CASSLMRGRRETQYF. Here the CDR3 DNA reads TGTGCCAGCAGCTTAATGAGGGGGCGCCGGGAGACCCAGTACTTC. The full variable domain, in which reference TRBV11-3 and TRBJ2-5 provide the parts outside the CDR3, is EAGVVQSPRYKIIEKKQPVAFWCNPISGHNTLYWYLQNLGQGPELLIRYENEEAVDDSQLPKDRFSAERLKGVDSTLKIQPAELGDSAVYLCASSLMRGRRETQYFGPGTRLLVL.

V and J are TRBV21-1 and TRBJ1-2; TRBD1, the D gene given by the table, was not confirmed from the DNA. TRBV21-1 is annotated as a pseudogene. The CDR3 length is 10 residues. CDR3 amino acids: CASPDRCYTF. The CDR3 DNA reads as TGTGCCAGCCCAGACAGATGCTACACCTTC.

The CDR3 sequence: CASSVGPFTGSGNTIYF. CDR3 DNA sequence: TGTGCCAGCAGCGTAGGTCCGTTCACCGGTTCTGGAAACACCATATATTTT. This chain joins TRBV9 and TRBJ1-3; D remains unclear. The V and J ends lost 0 bases and 1 base respectively, with 14 bases between them. This CDR3 has 17 residues. The germline CDR1 and CDR2 sequences are SGDLS and YYNGEE.

This clone has more than one count but fewer than ten. The V gene is TRBV6-1, the J gene TRBJ1-6; 7 positions match TRBD1. Germline loops: CDR1 MNHNS, CDR2 SASEGT. With V trimmed by 5 bases and J by 4 bases, 5 bases remained unmatched. The CDR3 totals 15 residues. This CDR3 is CASSRWDSYNSPLHF. For the CDR3, the DNA is TGTGCCAGCAGTAGGTGGGACAGTTATAATTCACCCCTCCACTTT.

The rearrangement joins TRBV4-1 to TRBJ2-4, with D possibly TRBD1 on 6 matching bases. The CDR3 runs to 16 residues. Deletions cut 0 bases from V and 0 bases from J, with 9 bases between. CDR1 MGHRA and CDR2 YSYEKL come from the germline V gene. As DNA, the CDR3 is TGCGCCAGCAGCCAAGATACAGGGAAAGCCAAAAACATTCAGTACTTC. This translates into CASSQDTGKAKNIQYF.

The rearrangement uses TRBV2 and TRBJ1-5; 8 bases line up with TRBD1. The CDR3 contains 14 residues. V was pared by 7 bases and J by 5 bases, with 7 bases of the junction left unmatched. From germline, CDR1 is SNHLY and CDR2 FYNNEI. In DNA form, the CDR3 reads TGTGCCAGCATTAAAGACAGGGGACATCAGCCCCAGCATTTT. Amino acids: CASIKDRGHQPQHF.

CDR3 sequence: CASSAWGQTNTEAFF. The CDR3, as DNA: TGTGCCAGCAGTGCTTGGGGACAGACGAACACTGAAGCTTTCTTT. The V gene is TRBV2, the J gene TRBJ1-1; 7 bases are a match to TRBD1. J lost 1 base, V lost 4 bases, and 6 bases had no gene match. The CDR3 extends over 15 amino acids. Germline CDR1 reads SNHLY; CDR2 reads FYNNEI.

This chain joins TRBV7-9 and TRBJ1-3; D gene ambiguous. Germline V gene data show CDR1 as SEHNR and CDR2 as FQNEAQ (reference sequence). The CDR3 is 13 residues long. Trimming pared 4 bases from V and 8 bases from J, leaving 12 bases between. In DNA form, the CDR3 reads TGTGCCAGCAGCTCAAAAACCGGGGACACCATATATTTT. It codes for CASSSKTGDTIYF.

The J gene is TRBJ2-2, the V gene TRBV18, with 9 bases matching TRBD2. The V gene end was trimmed by 3 bases and the J gene end by 1 base; junction bases not matched to a gene: 3. This CDR3 is 16 amino acids long. Germline V gives CDR1 KGHSH, CDR2 LQKENI. CDR3 DNA sequence: TGTGCCAGCTCACCGAATAGCGGGGGGAACACCGGGGAGCTGTTTTTT. Protein sequence: CASSPNSGGNTGELFF.

The J gene is TRBJ1-1, the V gene TRBV6-1; D may be TRBD1 (5 bases). Germline assignment: CDR1 MNHNS and CDR2 SASEGT. V was cut by 4 bases and J by 1 base, with 22 bases left in between. The length of the CDR3 is 18 residues. CDR3 coding DNA: TGTGCCAGCAGTGTCGGGCCGGGACTCAACCCGGCGAACACTGAAGCTTTCTTT. Its protein product is CASSVGPGLNPANTEAFF.

V usage is TRBV12-5 and J usage is TRBJ2-3, with D uncertain. Per germline, CDR1 LGHNT and CDR2 FRNRAP. This CDR3 contains 12 residues. V lost 4 bases and J 6 bases, leaving 8 bases between the germline ends. The chain's CDR3 is CASGSAADTQYF. The CDR3 DNA is TGTGCTAGTGGTTCCGCCGCGGATACGCAGTATTTT.

The V and J genes are TRBV5-1 and TRBJ2-7; TRBD2 matches at 13 bases. The V and J ends lost 0 bases and 3 bases, in that order; junction bases with no gene match: 3. The CDR3 loop spans 16 amino acids. CDR1 and CDR2 (germline): SGHRS, YFSETQ. The chain's CDR3 is CASSLARTSGSYEQYF. CDR3 DNA: TGCGCCAGCAGCTTGGCGCGGACTAGCGGGAGCTACGAGCAGTACTTC. The full variable domain, in which reference TRBV5-1 and TRBJ2-7 provide the parts outside the CDR3, is KAGVTQTPRYLIKTRGQQVTLSCSPISGHRSVSWYQQTPGQGLQFLFEYFSETQRNKGNFPGRFSGRQFSNSRSEMNVSTLELGDSALYLCASSLARTSGSYEQYFGPGTRLTVT.

V gene TRBV7-9 combines with J gene TRBJ1-2; weak D call: TRBD1 (5 bases). Germline V lookup: CDR1 SEHNR, CDR2 FQNEAQ (reference sequence). The V end was cut by 8 bases, the J end by 2 bases, with 15 bases between. The CDR3 is 14 amino acids. CDR3 residues: CASGETGGNYGYTF. In DNA form, the CDR3 reads TGTGCCAGCGGAGAGACGGGGGGAAACTATGGCTACACCTTC. Drawing the rest from reference TRBV7-9 and TRBJ1-2, the complete variable domain is DTGVSQNPRHKITKRGQNVTFRCDPISEHNRLYWYRQTLGQGPEFLTYFQNEAQLEKSRLLSDRFSAERPKGSFSTLEIQRTEQGDSAMYLCASGETGGNYGYTFGSGTRLTVV.

The gene calls are TRBV27 and TRBJ2-1; weak D call: TRBD1 (5 bases). Germline values: CDR1 MNHEY, CDR2 SMNVEV (reference sequence). The CDR3 is made up of 16 amino acids. Trimming removed 5 bases from V and 7 bases from J, with 21 bases in between. The CDR3 nucleotides read TGTGCCAGCAGTCCCCTAGGCAGGGTAATAGTAAATGAGCAGTTCTTC. This gives the protein CASSPLGRVIVNEQFF.